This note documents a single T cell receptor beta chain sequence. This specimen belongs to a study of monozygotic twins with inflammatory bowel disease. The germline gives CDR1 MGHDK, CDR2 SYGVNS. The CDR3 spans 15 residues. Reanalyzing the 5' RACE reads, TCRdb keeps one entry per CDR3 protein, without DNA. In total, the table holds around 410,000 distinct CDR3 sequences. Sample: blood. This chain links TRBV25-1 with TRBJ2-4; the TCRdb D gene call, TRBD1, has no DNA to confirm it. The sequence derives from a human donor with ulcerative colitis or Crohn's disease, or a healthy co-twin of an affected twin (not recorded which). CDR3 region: CASSEGGGQGLIQYF.